These T cell receptor beta chains were read from a single sample in a study of Ad26.COV2.S vaccination and SARS-CoV-2 variants. The table came from immunoSEQ multiplex PCR; TCRdb's copy has only in-frame clones and leaves some out. The sample lists some 300,000 clones, around 85% seen once, with 2.1% in the top ten. Sample: peripheral blood, taken in a trial of Ad26.COV2.S vaccine versus placebo. Receptors originate from a person aged 18-65 years who received the Ad26.COV2.S COVID-19 vaccine or a placebo. Each CDR3 is given with its conserved first and last residue. D genes are given only for firm matches. Rows may omit the clone size; those that give it use once, few, many or a size class.

V: TRBV12-3/TRBV12-4
D: NA
length: 12
J: TRBJ2-5
size: NA
DNA: TGTGCCAGCAGTAGCAGGGGTCTGACCCAGTACTTC
CDR3: CASSSRGLTQYF

V: TRBV5-1
D: NA
length: 16
J: TRBJ2-3
size: NA
DNA: TGCGCCAGCACCAAGGTCCAGGGGCTCTACACAGATACGCAGTATTTT
CDR3: CASTKVQGLYTDTQYF

V: TRBV12-3/TRBV12-4
D: TRBD2
length: 13
J: TRBJ2-7
size: NA
DNA: TGTGCCAGCAGGGCTAGCGGGGTCAACGAGCAGTACTTC
CDR3: CASRASGVNEQYF

V: TRBV7-8
D: NA
length: 14
J: TRBJ1-3
size: NA
DNA: TGTGCCAGCAGTTACAGGGTTTCTGGAAACACCATATATTTT
CDR3: CASSYRVSGNTIYF

V: TRBV28
D: NA
length: 14
J: TRBJ2-7
size: NA
DNA: TGTGCCAGCAGTACCAGGCGGGGCTCCTACGAGCAGTACTTC
CDR3: CASSTRRGSYEQYF

V: TRBV6-5
D: TRBD1
length: 15
J: TRBJ1-1
size: NA
DNA: TGTGCCAGCAGTCACCGGGGACAGGGGAACACTGAAGCTTTCTTT
CDR3: CASSHRGQGNTEAFF

V: TRBV9
D: NA
length: 15
J: TRBJ1-1
size: NA
DNA: TGTGCCAGCAGCGTAGGGACTCAGGGGAACACTGAAGCTTTCTTT
CDR3: CASSVGTQGNTEAFF

V: TRBV21-1
D: NA
length: 18
J: TRBJ2-7
size: NA
DNA: TGTGCCAGCAGCAAAGCTCGATCCAGGGAAGATGACTCCTACGAGCAGTACTTC
CDR3: CASSKARSREDDSYEQYF

V: TRBV4-2
D: NA
length: 13
J: TRBJ2-7
size: NA
DNA: TGTGCCAGCAGCGCAGGGGTCTCCTACGAGCAGTACTTC
CDR3: CASSAGVSYEQYF

V: TRBV4-2
D: NA
length: 15
J: TRBJ1-1
size: NA
DNA: TGTGCCAGCAGCTCCCCACCGGACTCAGATAGCAGGGCTTTCTTT
CDR3: CASSSPPDSDSRAFF

V: TRBV7-2
D: TRBD1
length: 14
J: TRBJ1-3
size: few
DNA: TGTGCCAGCAGCGTGACAGGGCAAGGAAACACCATATATTTT
CDR3: CASSVTGQGNTIYF

V: TRBV12-3/TRBV12-4
D: TRBD2
length: 13
J: TRBJ2-5
size: NA
DNA: TGTGCCAGCAGTGCGGGGGTTAAAGAGACCCAGTACTTC
CDR3: CASSAGVKETQYF

V: TRBV5-6
D: TRBD2
length: 17
J: TRBJ2-3
size: NA
DNA: TGTGCCAGCAGCCCTGGTTGGAGCGGGGGGAGCACAGATACGCAGTATTTT
CDR3: CASSPGWSGGSTDTQYF

V: TRBV28
D: NA
length: 15
J: TRBJ1-6
size: once
DNA: TGTGCCAGCAGGGAGACCGGGACAAATAATTCACCCCTCCACTTT
CDR3: CASRETGTNNSPLHF

V: TRBV6-1
D: NA
length: 15
J: TRBJ1-6
size: NA
DNA: TGTGCCAGCAGTGAAAGGGGATCCTATAATTCACCCCTCCACTTT
CDR3: CASSERGSYNSPLHF

V: TRBV6-1
D: TRBD1
length: 16
J: TRBJ1-4
size: once
DNA: TGTGCCAGCAGTGGTACGGGGACAGAAGTAAATGAAAAACTGTTTTTT
CDR3: CASSGTGTEVNEKLFF

V: TRBV5-6
D: TRBD1
length: 14
J: TRBJ1-5
size: few
DNA: TGTGCCAGCAGCTTCGGCAGGGGGCATCAGCCCCAGCATTTT
CDR3: CASSFGRGHQPQHF

V: TRBV19
D: TRBD1
length: 11
J: TRBJ1-1
size: NA
DNA: TGTGCCACGGGGACAGGGCGGGAAGCTTTCTTT
CDR3: CATGTGREAFF

V: TRBV2
D: NA
length: 13
J: TRBJ1-2
size: NA
DNA: TGTGCCAGCGGCGCACAGGTTAACTATGGCTACACCTTC
CDR3: CASGAQVNYGYTF

V: TRBV4-2
D: NA
length: 15
J: TRBJ1-6
size: NA
DNA: TGTGCCAGCAGCCAAGAGCCGGGGACTAATTCACCCCTCCACTTT
CDR3: CASSQEPGTNSPLHF

V: TRBV5-1
D: NA
length: 15
J: TRBJ1-4
size: once
DNA: TGCGCCAGCAGCTTGGAGGGGGTATACAACGAAAAACTGTTTTTT
CDR3: CASSLEGVYNEKLFF

V: TRBV5-1
D: NA
length: 16
J: TRBJ2-5
size: NA
DNA: TGCGCCAGCAGCTTGCGCGGTAGCGGCGCACAAGAGACCCAGTACTTC
CDR3: CASSLRGSGAQETQYF

V: TRBV6-5
D: TRBD1
length: 14
J: TRBJ1-4
size: NA
DNA: TGTGCCAGCAGTAGCAGGGGGCGCTGGGAAAAACTGTTTTTT
CDR3: CASSSRGRWEKLFF

V: TRBV5-4
D: TRBD1
length: 14
J: TRBJ1-2
size: NA
DNA: TGTGCCAGCAGCCAGGACAGGGCTAACTATGGCTACACCTTC
CDR3: CASSQDRANYGYTF

V: TRBV14
D: NA
length: 16
J: TRBJ1-1
size: NA
DNA: TGTGCCAGCAGCCAAGAGAGAGGGGGAGATTACACTGAAGCTTTCTTT
CDR3: CASSQERGGDYTEAFF

V: TRBV6-5
D: NA
length: 14
J: TRBJ2-7
size: NA
DNA: TGTGCCAGCACCCTGGGACAAAACGCGGACGAGCAGTACTTC
CDR3: CASTLGQNADEQYF

V: TRBV23-1
D: NA
length: 16
J: TRBJ1-1
size: NA
DNA: TGCGCCAGCATGTTTAGGGGAGAAGAAATGAACACTGAAGCTTTCTTT
CDR3: CASMFRGEEMNTEAFF

V: TRBV5-1
D: TRBD2
length: 15
J: TRBJ2-1
size: few
DNA: TGCGCCAGCAGCTTGTATGGCGGGGGGGCCACTGAGCAGTTCTTC
CDR3: CASSLYGGGATEQFF

V: TRBV7-8
D: TRBD2
length: 15
J: TRBJ2-7
size: NA
DNA: TGTGCCAGCAGCCTTAGCGGGACACCGCTCTACGAGCAGTACTTC
CDR3: CASSLSGTPLYEQYF

V: TRBV28
D: NA
length: 16
J: TRBJ1-1
size: NA
DNA: TGTGCCAGCAGTTTACACCAGGCAGGGACGAACACTGAAGCTTTCTTT
CDR3: CASSLHQAGTNTEAFF

V: TRBV5-1
D: TRBD1
length: 17
J: TRBJ1-2
size: NA
DNA: TGCGCCAGCAGCAGACGGCCTCCGGGACAGGGGGCTTCTGGCTACACCTTC
CDR3: CASSRRPPGQGASGYTF

V: TRBV4-1
D: NA
length: 15
J: TRBJ1-2
size: NA
DNA: TGCGCCAGCAGCCATCGCGTGAGGGGGGACTATGGCTACACCTTC
CDR3: CASSHRVRGDYGYTF

V: TRBV2
D: NA
length: 14
J: TRBJ1-1
size: NA
DNA: TGTGCCAGCATAGACGACATCCTTCGAGGGGGAGCTTTCTTT
CDR3: CASIDDILRGGAFF

V: TRBV12-3/TRBV12-4
D: NA
length: 10
J: TRBJ2-3
size: NA
DNA: TGTGCCATTGGGGGAGATACGCAGTATTTT
CDR3: CAIGGDTQYF

V: TRBV5-4
D: NA
length: 13
J: TRBJ1-4
size: NA
DNA: TGTGCCAGCAGCCCGAGGGACGGCCAGAAACTGTTTTTT
CDR3: CASSPRDGQKLFF

V: TRBV2
D: NA
length: 13
J: TRBJ2-1
size: NA
DNA: TGTGCCAGCTCATCCCCCGCTGGGGACAAGCAGTTCTTC
CDR3: CASSSPAGDKQFF

V: TRBV3-1/TRBV3-2
D: NA
length: 16
J: TRBJ2-7
size: NA
DNA: TGTGCCAGCAGCCAAGAGAGGTGGAGAGGAGCCTACGAGCAGTACTTC
CDR3: CASSQERWRGAYEQYF

V: TRBV28
D: NA
length: 12
J: TRBJ2-7
size: NA
DNA: TGTGCCAGCAGTTTTATGGCCTACGAGCAGTACTTC
CDR3: CASSFMAYEQYF

V: TRBV5-4
D: NA
length: 14
J: TRBJ1-1
size: NA
DNA: TGTGCCAGCAGCTTATCGGTCGGGAACACTGAAGCTTTCTTT
CDR3: CASSLSVGNTEAFF

V: TRBV12-3/TRBV12-4
D: NA
length: 13
J: TRBJ1-3
size: once
DNA: TGTGCCGAAAGGACGGGACCTGGAAACACCATATATTTT
CDR3: CAERTGPGNTIYF

V: TRBV7-2
D: NA
length: 13
J: TRBJ2-3
size: NA
DNA: TGTGCCAGCAGCCGGCCCAATTCGGATACGCAGTATTTT
CDR3: CASSRPNSDTQYF

V: TRBV19
D: TRBD2
length: 15
J: TRBJ2-7
size: NA
DNA: TGTGCCAGTAGTATCGGGACTAGTTCCTACTACGAGCAGTACTTC
CDR3: CASSIGTSSYYEQYF

V: TRBV29-1
D: NA
length: 14
J: TRBJ2-7
size: NA
DNA: TGCAGCGTTGTAGAGGTGGGACACCGCTACGAGCAGTACTTC
CDR3: CSVVEVGHRYEQYF